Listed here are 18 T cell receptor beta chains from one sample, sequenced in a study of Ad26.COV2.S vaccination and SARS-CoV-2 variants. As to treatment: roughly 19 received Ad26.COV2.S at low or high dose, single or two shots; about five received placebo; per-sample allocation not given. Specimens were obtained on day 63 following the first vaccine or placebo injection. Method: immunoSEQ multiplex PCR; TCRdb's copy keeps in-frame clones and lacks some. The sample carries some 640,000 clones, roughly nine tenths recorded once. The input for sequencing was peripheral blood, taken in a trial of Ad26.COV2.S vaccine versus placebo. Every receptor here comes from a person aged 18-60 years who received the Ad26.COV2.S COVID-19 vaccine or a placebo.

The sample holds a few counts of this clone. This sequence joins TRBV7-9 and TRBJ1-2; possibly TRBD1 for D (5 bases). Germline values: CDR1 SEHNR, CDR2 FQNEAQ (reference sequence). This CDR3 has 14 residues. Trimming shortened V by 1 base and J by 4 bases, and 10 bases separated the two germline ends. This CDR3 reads CASSLVGDSYGYTF. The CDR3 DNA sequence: TGTGCCAGCAGCTTAGTGGGGGACTCCTATGGCTACACCTTC.

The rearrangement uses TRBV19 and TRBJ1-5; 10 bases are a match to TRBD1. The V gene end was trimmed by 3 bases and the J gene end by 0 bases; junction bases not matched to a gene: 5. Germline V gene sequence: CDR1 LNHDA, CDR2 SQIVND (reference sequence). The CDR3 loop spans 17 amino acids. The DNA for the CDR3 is TGTGCCAGTAGTATGGGACAGGGGTGGGATAGCAATCAGCCCCAGCATTTT. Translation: CASSMGQGWDSNQPQHF. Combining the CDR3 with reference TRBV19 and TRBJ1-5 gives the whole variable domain DGGITQSPKYLFRKEGQNVTLSCEQNLNHDAMYWYRQDPGQGLRLIYYSQIVNDFQKGDIAEGYSVSREKKESFPLTVTSAQKNPTAFYLCASSMGQGWDSNQPQHFGDGTRLSIL.

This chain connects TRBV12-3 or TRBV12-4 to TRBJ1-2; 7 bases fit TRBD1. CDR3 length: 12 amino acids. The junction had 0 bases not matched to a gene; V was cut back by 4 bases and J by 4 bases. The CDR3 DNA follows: TGTGCCAGCAGTTGGGACAGCTATGGCTACACCTTC. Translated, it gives CASSWDSYGYTF.

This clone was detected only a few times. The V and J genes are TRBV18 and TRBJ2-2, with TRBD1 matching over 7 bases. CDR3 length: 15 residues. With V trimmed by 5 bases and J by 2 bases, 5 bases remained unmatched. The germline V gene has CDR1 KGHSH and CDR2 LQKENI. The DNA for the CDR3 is TGTGCCAGCTCAAAAGGGGGCGTTAACACCGGGGAGCTGTTTTTT. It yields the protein CASSKGGVNTGELFF.

The CDR3 reads CASSAGNHEQYF. CDR3 DNA sequence: TGTGCCAGCAGCGCAGGGAACCACGAGCAGTACTTC. This chain links TRBV5-4 with TRBJ2-7, with D perhaps TRBD1 (5 bases). From germline, CDR1 is SGHNT and CDR2 YYREEE (reference sequence). Trimming took off 4 bases at V and 5 bases at J, with 10 bases between the two ends. The CDR3 loop spans 12 amino acids.

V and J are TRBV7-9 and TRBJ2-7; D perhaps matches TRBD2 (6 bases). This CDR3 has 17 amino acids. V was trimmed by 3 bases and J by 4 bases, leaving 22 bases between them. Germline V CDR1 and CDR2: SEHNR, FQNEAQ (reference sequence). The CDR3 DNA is TGTGCCAGCAGCTTGAGTTGGGGGGAAACAGCCCAATACGAGCAGTACTTC. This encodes CASSLSWGETAQYEQYF.

The CDR3 DNA is TGTGCCACCAGCAGAGATCAGAGGCAGAACTCGTACAATGAGCAGTTCTTC. Translated, it gives CATSRDQRQNSYNEQFF. The rearrangement links TRBV15 to TRBJ2-1; D unresolved. There are 17 residues in the CDR3. The germline CDR1 and CDR2 sequences are LNHNV and YYDKDF (reference sequence). Deletions cut 0 bases from V and 4 bases from J, with 16 bases between.

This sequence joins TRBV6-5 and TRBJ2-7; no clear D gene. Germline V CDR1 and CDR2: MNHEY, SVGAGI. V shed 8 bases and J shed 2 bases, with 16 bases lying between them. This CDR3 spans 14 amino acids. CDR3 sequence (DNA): TGTGCCAGCGCCTGGAGCCCGCAAACCTACGAGCAGTACTTC. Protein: CASAWSPQTYEQYF.

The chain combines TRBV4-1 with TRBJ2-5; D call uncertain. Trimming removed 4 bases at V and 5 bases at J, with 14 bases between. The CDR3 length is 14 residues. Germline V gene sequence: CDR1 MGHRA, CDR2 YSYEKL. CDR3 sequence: CASSPRVGKETQYF. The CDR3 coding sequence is TGCGCCAGCAGCCCCCGAGTGGGGAAGGAGACCCAGTACTTC.

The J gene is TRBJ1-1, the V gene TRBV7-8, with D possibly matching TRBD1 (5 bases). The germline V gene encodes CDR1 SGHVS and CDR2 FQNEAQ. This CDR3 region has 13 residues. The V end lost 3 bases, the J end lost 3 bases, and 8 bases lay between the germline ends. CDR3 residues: CASSLGGDTEAFF. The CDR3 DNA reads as TGTGCCAGCAGCTTGGGGGGGGACACTGAAGCTTTCTTT.

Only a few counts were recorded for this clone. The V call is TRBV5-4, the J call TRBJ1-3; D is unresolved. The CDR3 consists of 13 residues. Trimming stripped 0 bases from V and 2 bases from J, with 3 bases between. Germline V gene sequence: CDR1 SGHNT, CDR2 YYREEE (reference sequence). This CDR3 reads CASSLEAGNTIYF. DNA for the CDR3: TGTGCCAGCAGCTTGGAGGCTGGAAACACCATATATTTT.

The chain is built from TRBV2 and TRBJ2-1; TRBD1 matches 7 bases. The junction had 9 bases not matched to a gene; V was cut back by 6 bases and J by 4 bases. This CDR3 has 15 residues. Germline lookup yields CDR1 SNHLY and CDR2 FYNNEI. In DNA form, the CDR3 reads TGTGCCAGCAGGGCCGGCAGGGGGTCATACAATGAGCAGTTCTTC. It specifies CASRAGRGSYNEQFF.

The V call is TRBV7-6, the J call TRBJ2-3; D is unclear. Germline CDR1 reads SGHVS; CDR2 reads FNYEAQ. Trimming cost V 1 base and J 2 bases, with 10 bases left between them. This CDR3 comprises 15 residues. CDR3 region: CASSLGGSFTDTQYF. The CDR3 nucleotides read TGTGCCAGCAGCTTAGGAGGAAGTTTCACAGATACGCAGTATTTT.

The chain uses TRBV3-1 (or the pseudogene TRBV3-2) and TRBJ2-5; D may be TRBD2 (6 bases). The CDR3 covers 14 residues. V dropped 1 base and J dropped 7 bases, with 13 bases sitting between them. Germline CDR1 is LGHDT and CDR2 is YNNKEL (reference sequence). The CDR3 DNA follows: TGTGCCAGCAGCCAAGGACTAGGTTTGAGGACCCAGTACTTC. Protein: CASSQGLGLRTQYF.

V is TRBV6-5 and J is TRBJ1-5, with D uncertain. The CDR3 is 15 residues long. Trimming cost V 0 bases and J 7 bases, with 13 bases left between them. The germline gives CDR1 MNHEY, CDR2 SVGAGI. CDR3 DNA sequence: TGTGCCAGCAGTTACTCACCCACGACGGGGCAGCCCCAGCATTTT. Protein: CASSYSPTTGQPQHF.

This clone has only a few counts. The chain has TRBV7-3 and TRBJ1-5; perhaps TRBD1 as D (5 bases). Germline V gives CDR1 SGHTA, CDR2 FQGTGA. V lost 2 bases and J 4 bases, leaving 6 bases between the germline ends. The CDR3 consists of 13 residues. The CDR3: CASSLGANQPQHF. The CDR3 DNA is TGTGCCAGCAGCTTAGGGGCTAATCAGCCCCAGCATTTT. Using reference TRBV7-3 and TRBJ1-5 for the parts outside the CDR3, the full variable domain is GAGVSQTPSNKVTEKGKYVELRCDPISGHTALYWYRQSLGQGPEFLIYFQGTGAADDSGLPNDRFFAVRPEGSVSTLKIQRTERGDSAVYLCASSLGANQPQHFGDGTRLSIL.

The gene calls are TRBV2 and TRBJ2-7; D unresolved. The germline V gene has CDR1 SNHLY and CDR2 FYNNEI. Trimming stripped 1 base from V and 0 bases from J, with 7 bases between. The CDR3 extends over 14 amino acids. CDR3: CASSEEASSYEQYF. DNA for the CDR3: TGTGCCAGCAGTGAAGAGGCCAGCTCCTACGAGCAGTACTTC.

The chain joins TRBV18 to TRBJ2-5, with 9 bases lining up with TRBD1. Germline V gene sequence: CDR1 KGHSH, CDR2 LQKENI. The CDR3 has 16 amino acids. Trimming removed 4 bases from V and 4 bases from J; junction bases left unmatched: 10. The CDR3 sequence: CASSLSGTGFLETQYF. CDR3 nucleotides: TGTGCCAGCTCACTATCCGGGACAGGGTTTCTAGAGACCCAGTACTTC.